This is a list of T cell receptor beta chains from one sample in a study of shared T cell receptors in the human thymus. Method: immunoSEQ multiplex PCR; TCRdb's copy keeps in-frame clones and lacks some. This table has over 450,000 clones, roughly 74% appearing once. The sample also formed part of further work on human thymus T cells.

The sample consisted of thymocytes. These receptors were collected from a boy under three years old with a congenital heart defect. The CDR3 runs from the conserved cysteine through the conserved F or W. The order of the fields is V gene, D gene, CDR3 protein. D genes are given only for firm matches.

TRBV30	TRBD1	CAWSTRDRGSGNTIYF
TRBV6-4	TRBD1	CASSQDREDGYTF
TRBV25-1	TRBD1	CASSLGTVMDIQYF
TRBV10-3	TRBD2	CATGRGSGRETQYF
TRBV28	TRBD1	CASSYRDRVTTYEQYF
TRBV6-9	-	CASSPPSGSYEQYF
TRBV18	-	CASSPAGFRNEQFF
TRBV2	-	CASSEGPTDTQYF
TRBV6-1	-	CASSGLGQRNEQFF
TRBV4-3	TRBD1	CASSPYQGGTNEKLFF
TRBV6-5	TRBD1	CASSYGGQGVTYEQYF
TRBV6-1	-	CASREQGPTYEQYF
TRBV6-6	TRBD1	CASSHRTGGRDTQYF
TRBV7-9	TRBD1	CASSLGTGHQPQHF
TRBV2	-	CASGQKAEAFF
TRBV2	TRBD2	CASSPPPWTSTGELFF
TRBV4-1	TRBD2	CASSPGLASYEQYF
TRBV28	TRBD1	CASSLDRGNTEAFF
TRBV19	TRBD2	CASSPREGNTGELFF
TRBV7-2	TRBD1	CASSSRGRTGGEINYGYTF
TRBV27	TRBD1	CASTTGQLNTEAFF
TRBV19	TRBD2	CASSLDLAESTDTQYF
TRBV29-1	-	CSVGLLGSTYEQYF
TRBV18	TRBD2	CASSQGLAGNSYNEQFF
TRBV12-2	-	CASRPLAGSGYEQYF
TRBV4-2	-	CASSQEERDISYEQYF
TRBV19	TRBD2	CASSTPPSGRAHEQYF
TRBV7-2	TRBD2	CASSLLGTSGYNEQFF
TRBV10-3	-	CAISESVQQETQYF
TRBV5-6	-	CASSLGTGGRITGELFF
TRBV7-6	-	CASSPGSFGPEQFF
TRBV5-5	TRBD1	CASSYRRDRGLEKLFF
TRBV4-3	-	CASSQDRSTPNEQYF
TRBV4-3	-	CASSQGETSYEQYF
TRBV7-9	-	CASSLVEGRGRELSYEQYF
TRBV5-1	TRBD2	CASSPGLAGVYEQFF
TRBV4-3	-	CASSQDEEAGRHYEQYF
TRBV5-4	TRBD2	CASSWRPGLAGDYEQYF
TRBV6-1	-	CASRRGPDNEQFF
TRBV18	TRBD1	CASSPDRGPRDSYNEQFF
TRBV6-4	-	CASSGGTRFKAKNIQYF
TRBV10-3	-	CAITPGGSNEQFF
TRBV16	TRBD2	CASSRAGGRADEQYF
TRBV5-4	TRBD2	CASSFGGRAYEQYF
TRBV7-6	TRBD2	CASSLRGTSGGGNEQFF
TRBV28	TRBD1	CASSPTGRGEQYF
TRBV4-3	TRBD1	CASSKRTGGSYEQYF
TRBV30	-	CAWSIRARGEEQYF
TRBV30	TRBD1	CAWKSTGKHGYTF
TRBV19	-	CASSLSETQYF
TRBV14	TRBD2	CASSLGKLAGGTNTGELFF
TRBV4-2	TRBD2	CASSQGRVCGRLGGNEQFF
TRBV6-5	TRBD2	CASSLGGSRSYEQYF
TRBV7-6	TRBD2	CASSLGWAGGGDEQFF
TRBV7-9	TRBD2	CASSSSRGLAGDEQYF
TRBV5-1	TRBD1	CASSLAGLGQRPYEQYF
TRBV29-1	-	CSVGLGTRGYTF
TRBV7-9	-	CASSLGSGVYSYEQYF
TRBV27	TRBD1	CASSPDRGNGYTF